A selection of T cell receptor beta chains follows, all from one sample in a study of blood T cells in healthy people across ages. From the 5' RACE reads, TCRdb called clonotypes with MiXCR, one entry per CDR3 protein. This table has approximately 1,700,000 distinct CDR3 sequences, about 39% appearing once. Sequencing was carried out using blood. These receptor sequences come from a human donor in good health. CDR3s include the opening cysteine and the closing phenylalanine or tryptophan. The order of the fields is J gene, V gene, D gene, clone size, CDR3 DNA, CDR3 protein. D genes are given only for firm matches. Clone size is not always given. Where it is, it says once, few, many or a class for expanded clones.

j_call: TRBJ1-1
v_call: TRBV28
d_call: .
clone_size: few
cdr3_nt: TGTGCCAGCAGGACAGTAATGAACACTGAAGCTTTCTTT
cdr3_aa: CASRTVMNTEAFF

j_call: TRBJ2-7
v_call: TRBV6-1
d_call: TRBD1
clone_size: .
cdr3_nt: TGTGCCATCGGACAGGCCTACGAGCAGTACTTC
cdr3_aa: CAIGQAYEQYF

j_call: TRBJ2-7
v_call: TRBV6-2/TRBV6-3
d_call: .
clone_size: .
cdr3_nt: TGTGCCAGCAGTTACTCGCAGGACCATCTCCACTACGAGCAGTACTTC
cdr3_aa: CASSYSQDHLHYEQYF

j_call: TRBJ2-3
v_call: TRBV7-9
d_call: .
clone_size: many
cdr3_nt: TGTGCCAGCAGCTCCGGGATTAGCACAGATACGCAGTATTTT
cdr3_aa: CASSSGISTDTQYF

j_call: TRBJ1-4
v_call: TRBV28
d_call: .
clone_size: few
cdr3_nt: TGTGCCAGCAGCCCCCCGAGGGGCCATGAAAAACTGTTTTTT
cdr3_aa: CASSPPRGHEKLFF

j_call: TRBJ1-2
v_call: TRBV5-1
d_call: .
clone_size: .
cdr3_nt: TGCGCCAGCAGCCCTGCGCACGAGGGTCGTCCTAACTATGGCTACACCTTC
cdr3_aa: CASSPAHEGRPNYGYTF

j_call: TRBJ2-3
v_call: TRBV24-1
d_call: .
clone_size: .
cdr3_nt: TGTGCCACCAGTGATTTCGGGGTCACAGATACGCAGTATTTT
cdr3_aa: CATSDFGVTDTQYF

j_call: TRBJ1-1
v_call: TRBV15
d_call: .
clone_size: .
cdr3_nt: TGTGCCACCAGCAGAGAAACGGTGAACACTGAAGCTTTCTTT
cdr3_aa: CATSRETVNTEAFF

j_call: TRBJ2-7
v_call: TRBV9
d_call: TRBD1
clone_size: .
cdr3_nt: TGTGCCAGCAGCCCCCGAGGGGGCCCTTATTCCTACGAGCAGTACTTC
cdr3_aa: CASSPRGGPYSYEQYF

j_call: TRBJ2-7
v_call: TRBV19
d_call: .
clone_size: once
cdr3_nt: TGTGCCAGTACCGGCCGGACAGACAGCTTACACGAGCAGTACTTC
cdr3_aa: CASTGRTDSLHEQYF

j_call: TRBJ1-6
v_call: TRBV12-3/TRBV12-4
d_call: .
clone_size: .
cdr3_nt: TGTGCCAGCACCCAGGACGTCTCCTATAATTCACCCCTCCACTTT
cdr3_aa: CASTQDVSYNSPLHF

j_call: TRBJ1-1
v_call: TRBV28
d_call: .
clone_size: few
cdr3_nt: TGTGCCAGCAGACTTATGGTACTGAACACTGAAGCTTTCTTT
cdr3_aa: CASRLMVLNTEAFF

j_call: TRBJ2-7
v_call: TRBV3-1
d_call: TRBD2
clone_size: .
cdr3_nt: TGTGCCAGCAGCCTTAACCACCGGGAAGCGGGGGGCGAATACGAGCAGTACTTC
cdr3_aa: CASSLNHREAGGEYEQYF

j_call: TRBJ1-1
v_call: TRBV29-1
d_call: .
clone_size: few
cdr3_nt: TGCAGCGTACGCTTTATGAACACTGAAGCTTTCTTT
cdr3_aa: CSVRFMNTEAFF

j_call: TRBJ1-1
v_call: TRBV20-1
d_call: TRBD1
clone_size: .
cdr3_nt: TGCAGTGCTAGCCCGACAGGGGGTCGGATCACTGAAGCTTTCTTT
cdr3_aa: CSASPTGGRITEAFF

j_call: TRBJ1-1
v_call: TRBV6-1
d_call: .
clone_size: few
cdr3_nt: TGTGCCGTTCTCCGAGGGCTGAACACTGAAGCTTTCTTT
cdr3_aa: CAVLRGLNTEAFF

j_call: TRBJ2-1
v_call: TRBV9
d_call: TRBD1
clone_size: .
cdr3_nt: TGTGCCAGCAGCGCCCCCGCCGGACAGGGACACAATGAGCAGTTCTTC
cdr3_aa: CASSAPAGQGHNEQFF

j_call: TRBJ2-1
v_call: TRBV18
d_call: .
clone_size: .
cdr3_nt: TGTGCCAGCTCACCAAGGAACCCCCTTCAGCACGATGAGCAGTTCTTC
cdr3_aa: CASSPRNPLQHDEQFF

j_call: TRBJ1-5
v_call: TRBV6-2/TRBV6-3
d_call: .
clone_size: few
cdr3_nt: TGTGCCAGTTTACAGGGCAGGGGTCAGCCCCAGCATTTT
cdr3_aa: CASLQGRGQPQHF

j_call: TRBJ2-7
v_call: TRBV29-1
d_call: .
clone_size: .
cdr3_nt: TGCAGCGTTGCAGGGACCAGTGGCAACGAGCAGTACTTC
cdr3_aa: CSVAGTSGNEQYF

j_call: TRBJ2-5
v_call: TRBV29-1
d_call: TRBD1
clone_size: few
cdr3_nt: TGCAGCGTTGAAATGGGACAGGGGGCGGGTGAGCAGTACTTC
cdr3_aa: CSVEMGQGAGEQYF

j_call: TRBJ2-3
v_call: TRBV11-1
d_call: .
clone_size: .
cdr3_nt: TGTGCCAGCAGCTTATCCCTGACCGAAACTAGTAATACGCAGTATTTT
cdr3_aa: CASSLSLTETSNTQYF

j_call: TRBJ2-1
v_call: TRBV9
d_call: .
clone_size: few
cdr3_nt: TGTGCCAGCAGCGAACACACCGGGCCCTACAATGAGCAGTTCTTC
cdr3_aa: CASSEHTGPYNEQFF

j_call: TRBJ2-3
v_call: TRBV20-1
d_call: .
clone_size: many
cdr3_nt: TGCAGTGCCAGAGGTTACCCCCCCGGGGTGCGAGGCACAGATACGCAGTATTTT
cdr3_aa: CSARGYPPGVRGTDTQYF

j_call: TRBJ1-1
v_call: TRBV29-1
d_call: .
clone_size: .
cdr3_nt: TGCAGCGTTGTAGTTCCCCTCACGAACACTGAAGCTTTCTTT
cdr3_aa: CSVVVPLTNTEAFF

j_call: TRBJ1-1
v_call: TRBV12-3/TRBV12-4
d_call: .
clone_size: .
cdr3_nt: TGTGCCAGCAGTTTGCATGGGGGGAACACTGAAGCTTTCTTT
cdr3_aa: CASSLHGGNTEAFF

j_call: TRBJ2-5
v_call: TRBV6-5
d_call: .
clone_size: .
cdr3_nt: TGTGCCAGCACCCAGGACGGGGGAGAGACCCAGTACTTC
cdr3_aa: CASTQDGGETQYF

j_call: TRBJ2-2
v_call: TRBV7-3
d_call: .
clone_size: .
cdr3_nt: TGTGCCAGCAGGAGGGATTTAACCGGGGAGCTGTTTTTT
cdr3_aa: CASRRDLTGELFF